This T cell receptor (beta chain) was captured by sequencing in a study of blood T cell repertoires in COVID-19. Study summary: Sample material is recorded as cDNA or gDNA derived from T cells, B-cell-depleted T cells, or PBMCs.

Original handling: Researchers report that nucleated cell counts were estimated from reference gene primer amplification. Profiling relied on immunoSEQ multiplex PCR, and the TCRdb table lists in-frame clones only, not all of them. Clone size and the V and J calls come from that table; the DNA yielded D and trimming. Among hundreds of thousands of clones listed, about 86% were seen once. Cohorts were determined from participant-reported clinical history. Trimming took 9 bases from V and 7 from J, leaving 28 bases between them. The germline gives CDR1 MDHEN, CDR2 SYDVKM. The CDR3 contains 17 residues. The rearrangement joins TRBV28 to TRBJ2-4; no clear D. Sequencing was carried out using PBMCs or T cells enriched from blood (not recorded which). The source is a woman in her forties or fifties in a cohort exposed to, infected with or recovered from COVID-19 (not recorded which). CDR3 sequence reads: CASRSDGLGWRANIQYF. CDR3 sequence (DNA): TGTGCCAGTCGATCTGATGGTCTAGGATGGAGAGCCAACATTCAGTACTTC.